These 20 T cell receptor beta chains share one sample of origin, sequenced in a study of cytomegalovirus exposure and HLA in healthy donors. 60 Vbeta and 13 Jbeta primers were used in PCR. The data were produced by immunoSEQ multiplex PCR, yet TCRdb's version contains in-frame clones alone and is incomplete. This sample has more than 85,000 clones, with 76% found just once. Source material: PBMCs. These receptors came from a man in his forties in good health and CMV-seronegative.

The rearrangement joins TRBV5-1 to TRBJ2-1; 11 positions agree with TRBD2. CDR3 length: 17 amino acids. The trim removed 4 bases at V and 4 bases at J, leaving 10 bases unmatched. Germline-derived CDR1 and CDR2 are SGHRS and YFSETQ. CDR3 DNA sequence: TGCGCCAGCAGCCAGTTTAGCGGGAGGGGCCAATACAATGAGCAGTTCTTC. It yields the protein CASSQFSGRGQYNEQFF.

The CDR3 sequence is CASSPQPGQEVVQQYF. Here the CDR3 DNA reads TGTGCCAGCAGCCCCCAACCGGGACAGGAGGTGGTACAGCAGTACTTC. The J gene is TRBJ2-7, the V gene TRBV5-4; 8 positions match TRBD1. The CDR3 runs 16 residues. V dropped 4 bases and J dropped 8; count of bases not matched to a gene: 17. Germline V gene data show CDR1 as SGHNT and CDR2 as YYREEE (reference sequence).

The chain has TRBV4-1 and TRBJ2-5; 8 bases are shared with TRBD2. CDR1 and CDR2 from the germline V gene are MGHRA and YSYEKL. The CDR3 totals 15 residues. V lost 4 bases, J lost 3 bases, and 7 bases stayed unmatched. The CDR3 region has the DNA TGCGCCAGCAGCCTTATAGCGGGGCCAGAAGAGACCCAGTACTTC. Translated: CASSLIAGPEETQYF.

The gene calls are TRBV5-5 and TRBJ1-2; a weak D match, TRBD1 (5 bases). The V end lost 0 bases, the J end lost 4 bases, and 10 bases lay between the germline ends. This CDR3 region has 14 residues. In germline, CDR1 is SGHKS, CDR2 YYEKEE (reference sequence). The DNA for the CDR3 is TGTGCCAGCAGCTTGGAATTAAGGGGCTATGGCTACACCTTC. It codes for CASSLELRGYGYTF.

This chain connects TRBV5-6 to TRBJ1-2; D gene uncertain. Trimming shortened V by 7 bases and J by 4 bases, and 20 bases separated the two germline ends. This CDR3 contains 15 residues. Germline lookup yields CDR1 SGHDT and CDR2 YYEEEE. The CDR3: CASHPRRAFSYGYTF. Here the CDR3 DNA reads TGTGCCAGCCACCCCAGGCGCGCCTTTAGCTATGGCTACACCTTC. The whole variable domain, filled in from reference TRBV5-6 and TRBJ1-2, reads DAGVTQSPTHLIKTRGQQVTLRCSPKSGHDTVSWYQQALGQGPQFIFQYYEEEERQRGNFPDRFSGHQFPNYSSELNVNALLLGDSALYLCASHPRRAFSYGYTFGSGTRLTVV.

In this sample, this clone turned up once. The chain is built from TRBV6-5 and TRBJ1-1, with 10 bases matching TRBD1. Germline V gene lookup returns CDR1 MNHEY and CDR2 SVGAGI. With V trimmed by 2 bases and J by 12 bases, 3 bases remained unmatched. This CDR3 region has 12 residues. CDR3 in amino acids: CASSYGDRGTFF. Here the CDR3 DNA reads TGTGCCAGCAGTTACGGGGACAGGGGAACTTTCTTT.

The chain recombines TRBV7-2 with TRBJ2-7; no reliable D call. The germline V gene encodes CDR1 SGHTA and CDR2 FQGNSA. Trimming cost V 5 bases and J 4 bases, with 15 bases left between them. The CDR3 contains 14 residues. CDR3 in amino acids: CASSILTRSYEQYF. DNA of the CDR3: TGTGCCAGCAGCATACTGACACGTTCTTACGAGCAGTACTTC. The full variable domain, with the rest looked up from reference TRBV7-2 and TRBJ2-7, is GAGVSQSPSNKVTEKGKDVELRCDPISGHTALYWYRQSLGQGLEFLIYFQGNSAPDKSGLPSDRFSAERTGGSVSTLTIQRTQQEDSAVYLCASSILTRSYEQYFGPGTRLTVT.

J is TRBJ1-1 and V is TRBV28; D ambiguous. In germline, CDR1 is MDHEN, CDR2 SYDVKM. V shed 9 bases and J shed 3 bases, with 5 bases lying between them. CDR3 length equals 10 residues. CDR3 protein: CASQDTEAFF. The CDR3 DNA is TGTGCCAGTCAGGACACTGAAGCTTTCTTT.

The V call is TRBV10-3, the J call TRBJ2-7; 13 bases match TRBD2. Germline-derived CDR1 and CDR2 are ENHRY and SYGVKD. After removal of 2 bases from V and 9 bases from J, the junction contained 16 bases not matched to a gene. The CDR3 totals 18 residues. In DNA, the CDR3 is TGTGCCATCAGTGAGGGTCAGGTCTCGACTAGCGGGGGGCCAGGGCAGTACTTC. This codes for CAISEGQVSTSGGPGQYF.

Here the CDR3 reads CASSLGAGANTEAFF. For the CDR3, the DNA is TGTGCCAGCAGCTTAGGTGCGGGGGCGAACACTGAAGCTTTCTTT. The rearrangement joins TRBV7-9 to TRBJ1-1; possibly TRBD1 for D (6 bases). The CDR3 totals 15 residues. With 1 base removed from V and 1 base from J, the gap between germline ends came to 10 bases. CDR1 is SEHNR and CDR2 is FQNEAQ in the germline V gene (reference sequence).

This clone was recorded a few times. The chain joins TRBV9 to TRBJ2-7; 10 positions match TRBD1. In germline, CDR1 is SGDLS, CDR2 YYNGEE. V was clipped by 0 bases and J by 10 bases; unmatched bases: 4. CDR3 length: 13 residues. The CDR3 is CASSVGQGADQYF. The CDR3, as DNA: TGTGCCAGCAGCGTAGGACAGGGGGCAGATCAGTACTTC.

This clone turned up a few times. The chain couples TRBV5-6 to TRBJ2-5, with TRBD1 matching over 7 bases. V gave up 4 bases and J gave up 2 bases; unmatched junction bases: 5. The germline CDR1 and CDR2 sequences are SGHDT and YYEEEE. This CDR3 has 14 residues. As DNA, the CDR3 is TGTGCCAGCAGCCCCTGGGACAGACAAGAGACCCAGTACTTC. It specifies CASSPWDRQETQYF.

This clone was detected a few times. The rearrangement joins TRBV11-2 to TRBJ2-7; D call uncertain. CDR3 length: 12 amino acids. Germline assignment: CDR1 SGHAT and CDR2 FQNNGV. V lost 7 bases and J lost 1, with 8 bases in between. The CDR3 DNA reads TGTGCCAGCAACCGACATTCCTACGAGCAGTACTTC. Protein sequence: CASNRHSYEQYF.

The CDR3 DNA sequence: TGTGCCTGGAGTGTCAGGCCTGAGCAGTTCTTC. Protein: CAWSVRPEQFF. This rearrangement joins TRBV30 to TRBJ2-1; D is ambiguous. V was shortened by 0 bases and J by 9 bases, with 6 bases between the two germline ends. The CDR3 consists of 11 residues. Germline V gene lookup returns CDR1 GTSNPN and CDR2 SVGIG (reference sequence).

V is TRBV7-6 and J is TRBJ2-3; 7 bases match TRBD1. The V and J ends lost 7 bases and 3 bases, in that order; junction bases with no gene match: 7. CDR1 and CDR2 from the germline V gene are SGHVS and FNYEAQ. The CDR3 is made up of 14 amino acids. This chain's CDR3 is CASTTGLSTDTQYF. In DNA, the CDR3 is TGTGCCAGCACGACAGGGCTTAGTACAGATACGCAGTATTTT.

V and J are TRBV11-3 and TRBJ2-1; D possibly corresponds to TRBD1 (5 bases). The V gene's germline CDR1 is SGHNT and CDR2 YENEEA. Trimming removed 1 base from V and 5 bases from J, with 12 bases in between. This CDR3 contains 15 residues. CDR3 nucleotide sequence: TGTGCCAGCAGCTTAGTGGCAGGGTCACACAATGAGCAGTTCTTC. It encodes CASSLVAGSHNEQFF.

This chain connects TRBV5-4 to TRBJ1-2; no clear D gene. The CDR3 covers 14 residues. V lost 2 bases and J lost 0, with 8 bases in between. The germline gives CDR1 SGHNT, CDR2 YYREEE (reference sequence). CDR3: CASSFGSANYGYTF. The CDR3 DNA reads TGTGCCAGCAGCTTCGGCAGCGCTAACTATGGCTACACCTTC.

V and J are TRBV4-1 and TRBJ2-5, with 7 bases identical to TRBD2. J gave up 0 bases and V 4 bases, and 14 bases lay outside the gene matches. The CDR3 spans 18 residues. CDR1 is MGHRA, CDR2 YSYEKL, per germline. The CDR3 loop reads CASSPLPSGLWYQETQYF. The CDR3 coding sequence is TGCGCCAGCAGCCCTTTACCTAGCGGCCTTTGGTACCAAGAGACCCAGTACTTC.

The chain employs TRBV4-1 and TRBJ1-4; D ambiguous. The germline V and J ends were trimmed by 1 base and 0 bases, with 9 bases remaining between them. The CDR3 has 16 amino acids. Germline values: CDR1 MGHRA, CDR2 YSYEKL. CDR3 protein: CASSQGRLATNEKLFF. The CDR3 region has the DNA TGCGCCAGCAGCCAAGGAAGGCTAGCAACTAATGAAAAACTGTTTTTT.

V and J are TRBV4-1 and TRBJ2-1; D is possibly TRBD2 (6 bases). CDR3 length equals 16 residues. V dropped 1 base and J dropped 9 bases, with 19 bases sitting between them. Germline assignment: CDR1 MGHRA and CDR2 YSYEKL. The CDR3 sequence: CASSQGGRRGLGEQFF. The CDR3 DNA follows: TGCGCCAGCAGCCAAGGTGGAAGGCGGGGCCTTGGTGAGCAGTTCTTC.